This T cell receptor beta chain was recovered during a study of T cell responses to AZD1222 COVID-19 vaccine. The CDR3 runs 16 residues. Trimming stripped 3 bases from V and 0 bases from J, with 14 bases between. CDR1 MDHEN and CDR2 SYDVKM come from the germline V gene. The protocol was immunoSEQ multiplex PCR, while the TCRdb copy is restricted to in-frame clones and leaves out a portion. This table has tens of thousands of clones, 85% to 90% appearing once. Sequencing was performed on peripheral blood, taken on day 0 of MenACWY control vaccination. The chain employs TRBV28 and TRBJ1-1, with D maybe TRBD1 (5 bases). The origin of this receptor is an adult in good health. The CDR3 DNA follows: TGTGCCAGCAGTTTCGTGACAGCCCTGATGAACACTGAAGCTTTCTTT. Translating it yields CASSFVTALMNTEAFF.